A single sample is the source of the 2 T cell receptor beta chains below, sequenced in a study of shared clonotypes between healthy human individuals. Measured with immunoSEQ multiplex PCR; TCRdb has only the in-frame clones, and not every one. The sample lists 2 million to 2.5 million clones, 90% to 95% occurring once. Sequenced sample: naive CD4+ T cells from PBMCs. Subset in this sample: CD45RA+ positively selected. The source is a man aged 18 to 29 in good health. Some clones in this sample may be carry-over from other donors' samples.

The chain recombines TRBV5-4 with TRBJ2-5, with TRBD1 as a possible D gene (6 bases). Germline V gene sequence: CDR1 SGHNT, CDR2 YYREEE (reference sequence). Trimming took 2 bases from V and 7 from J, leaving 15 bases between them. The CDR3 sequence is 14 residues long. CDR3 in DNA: TGTGCCAGCAGCTTCTCCGGGACAAAGGGGACCCAGTACTTC. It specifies CASSFSGTKGTQYF.

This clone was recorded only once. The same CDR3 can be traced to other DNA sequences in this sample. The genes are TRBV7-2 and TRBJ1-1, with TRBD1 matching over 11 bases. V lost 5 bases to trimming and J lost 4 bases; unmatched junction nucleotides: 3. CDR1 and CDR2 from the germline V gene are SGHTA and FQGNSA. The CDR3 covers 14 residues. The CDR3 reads CASSRDRGSTEAFF. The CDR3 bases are TGTGCCAGCAGCAGGGACAGGGGGAGCACTGAAGCTTTCTTT.